This T cell receptor beta chain is drawn from a study of post-analysis software for immune sequencing data. In the study overall: Disease courses included relapsing-remitting, secondary progressive and progressive-relapsing multiple sclerosis. General study results and limits: Controls' normalized Chao1 diversity significantly exceeded that of multiple sclerosis patients. The five TRBV segments detected at higher frequency in patients than in controls included TRBV5-6, TRBV5-1 and TRBV20-1.

The CDR3 is 12 amino acids. Germline trimming cut 6 bases from V and 2 bases from J; bases unmatched to any gene: 3. Germline values: CDR1 SQVTM, CDR2 ANQGSEA. Libraries were made from TCR beta cDNA, and they carried unique molecular identifiers. Some 500,000 cDNA molecules were obtained per 1 to 10 million input T cells. A single record per CDR3 protein comes from TCRdb applying MiXCR to the PCR reads. Among over 300,000 distinct CDR3 sequences listed, less than 35% were seen once. The table lists this clonotype with many counts. Its antigen is as yet unknown. The sample was blood. This TCR was recovered from a girl under 18 with multiple sclerosis. J is TRBJ2-7 and V is TRBV29-1; 8 nucleotides agree with TRBD2. The CDR3 reads CSVGGGPYEQYF. The CDR3 DNA is TGCAGCGTCGGGGGGGGGCCCTACGAGCAGTACTTC.